The clone carrying this T cell receptor (beta chain) appeared many times. These data originate in a study of T cells in Graves' hyperthyroidism and ophthalmopathy. Using RNA transcripts as the source, TCR beta CDR3 regions were amplified. When the TCR CDR3 underwent first-round RT-PCR, the HTBI primer set was used. TCRdb itself ran the multiplex PCR reads through MiXCR, one entry per CDR3 protein. Found here are about 300,000 distinct CDR3 sequences, roughly 19% of them singletons; the top ten hold under 45%. Germline V lookup: CDR1 SNHLY, CDR2 FYNNEI. The V and J ends lost 6 bases and 8 bases respectively, with 13 bases between them. This CDR3 has 13 amino acids.

The specimen was blood. The chain uses TRBV2 and TRBJ1-4, with TRBD1 as a possible D gene (6 bases). The TCR sequence derives from a man in his forties or fifties with Graves' ophthalmopathy. CDR3 protein: CASSRDKREKLFF. CDR3 DNA sequence: TGTGCCAGCAGCCGGGACAAGAGGGAAAAACTGTTTTTT.